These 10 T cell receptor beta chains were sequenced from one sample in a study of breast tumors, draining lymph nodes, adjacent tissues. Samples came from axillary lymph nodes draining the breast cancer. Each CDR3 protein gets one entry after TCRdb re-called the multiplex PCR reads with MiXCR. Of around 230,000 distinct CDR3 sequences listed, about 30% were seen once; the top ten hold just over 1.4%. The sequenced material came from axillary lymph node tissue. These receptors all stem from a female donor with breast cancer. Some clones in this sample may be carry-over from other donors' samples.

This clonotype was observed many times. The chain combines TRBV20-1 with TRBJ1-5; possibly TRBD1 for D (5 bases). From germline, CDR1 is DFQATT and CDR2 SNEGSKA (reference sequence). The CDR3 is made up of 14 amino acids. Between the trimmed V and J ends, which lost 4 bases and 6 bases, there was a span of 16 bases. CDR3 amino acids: CSAKGLGVSQPQHF. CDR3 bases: TGCAGTGCTAAGGGGCTGGGGGTGAGTCAGCCCCAGCATTTT.

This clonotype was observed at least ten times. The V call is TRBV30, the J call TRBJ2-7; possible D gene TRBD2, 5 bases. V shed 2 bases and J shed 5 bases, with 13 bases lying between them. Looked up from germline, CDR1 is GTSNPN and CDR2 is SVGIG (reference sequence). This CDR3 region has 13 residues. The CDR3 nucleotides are TGTGCCTGGAGTCAGAAACGGGGAGACGAGCAGTACTTC. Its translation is CAWSQKRGDEQYF.

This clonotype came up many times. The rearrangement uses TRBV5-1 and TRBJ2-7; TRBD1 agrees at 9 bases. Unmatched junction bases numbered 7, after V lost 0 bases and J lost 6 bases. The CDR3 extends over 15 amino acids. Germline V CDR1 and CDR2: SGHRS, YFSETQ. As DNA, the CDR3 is TGCGCCAGCAGCTTGGAACAGGGGGCGTCAGGCGAGCAGTACTTC. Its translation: CASSLEQGASGEQYF.

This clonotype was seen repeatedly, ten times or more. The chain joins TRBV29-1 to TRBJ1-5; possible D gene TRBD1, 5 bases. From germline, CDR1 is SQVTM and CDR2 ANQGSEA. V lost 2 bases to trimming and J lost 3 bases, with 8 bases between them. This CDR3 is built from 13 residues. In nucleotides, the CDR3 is TGCAGCGTTGAACCGGGGCCCAATCAGCCCCAGCATTTT. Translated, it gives CSVEPGPNQPQHF.

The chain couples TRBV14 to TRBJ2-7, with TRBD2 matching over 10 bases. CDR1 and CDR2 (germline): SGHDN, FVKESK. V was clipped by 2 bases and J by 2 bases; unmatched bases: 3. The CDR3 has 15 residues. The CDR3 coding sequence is TGTGCCAGCAGCCAATCTAGCGGGAGACCCTACGAGCAGTACTTC. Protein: CASSQSSGRPYEQYF.

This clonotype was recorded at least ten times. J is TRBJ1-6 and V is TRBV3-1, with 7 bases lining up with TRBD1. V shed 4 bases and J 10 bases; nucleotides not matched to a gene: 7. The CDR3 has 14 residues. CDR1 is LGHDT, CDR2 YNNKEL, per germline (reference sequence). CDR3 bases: TGTGCCAGCAGCCCACGGAGGGGGCGATCACCCCTCCACTTT. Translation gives CASSPRRGRSPLHF.

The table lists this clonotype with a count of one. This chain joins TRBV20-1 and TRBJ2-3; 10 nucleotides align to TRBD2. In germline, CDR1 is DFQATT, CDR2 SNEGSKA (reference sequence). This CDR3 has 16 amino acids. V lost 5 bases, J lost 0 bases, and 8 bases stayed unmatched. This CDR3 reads CSAASGRAGSTDTQYF. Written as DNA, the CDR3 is TGCAGTGCTGCAAGCGGGAGGGCCGGGAGCACAGATACGCAGTATTTT.

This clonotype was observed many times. The CDR3, as DNA: TGTGCCACCAGTCCCGCCGACAGGGTGGCGACCCAGTACTTC. This sequence encodes CATSPADRVATQYF. This chain joins TRBV24-1 and TRBJ2-5, with 7 bases fitting TRBD1. The CDR3 covers 14 residues. The V segment lost 6 bases and the J segment 7 bases; nucleotides outside the gene matches: 10. The V gene's germline CDR1 is KGHDR and CDR2 SFDVKD.

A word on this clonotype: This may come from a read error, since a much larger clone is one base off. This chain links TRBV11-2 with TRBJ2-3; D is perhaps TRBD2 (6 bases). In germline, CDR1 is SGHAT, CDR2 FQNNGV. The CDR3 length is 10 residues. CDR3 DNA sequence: TGTGCCAGCAGGGACTATACGCAGTCTTTT. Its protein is CASRDYTQSF.

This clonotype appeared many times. The CDR3 nucleotides are TGTGCCAGCAGCTTTAATCCGGGGAGCACAGATACGCAGTATTTT. It encodes CASSFNPGSTDTQYF. The chain combines TRBV7-2 with TRBJ2-3, with a tentative D call TRBD2 (5 bases). CDR1 is SGHTA, CDR2 FQGNSA, per germline. V gave up 3 bases and J gave up 0 bases, with 10 bases separating them. The CDR3 extends over 15 amino acids. Complete variable domain (other parts from reference TRBV7-2 and TRBJ2-3): GAGVSQSPSNKVTEKGKDVELRCDPISGHTALYWYRQSLGQGLEFLIYFQGNSAPDKSGLPSDRFSAERTGGSVSTLTIQRTQQEDSAVYLCASSFNPGSTDTQYFGPGTRLTVL.